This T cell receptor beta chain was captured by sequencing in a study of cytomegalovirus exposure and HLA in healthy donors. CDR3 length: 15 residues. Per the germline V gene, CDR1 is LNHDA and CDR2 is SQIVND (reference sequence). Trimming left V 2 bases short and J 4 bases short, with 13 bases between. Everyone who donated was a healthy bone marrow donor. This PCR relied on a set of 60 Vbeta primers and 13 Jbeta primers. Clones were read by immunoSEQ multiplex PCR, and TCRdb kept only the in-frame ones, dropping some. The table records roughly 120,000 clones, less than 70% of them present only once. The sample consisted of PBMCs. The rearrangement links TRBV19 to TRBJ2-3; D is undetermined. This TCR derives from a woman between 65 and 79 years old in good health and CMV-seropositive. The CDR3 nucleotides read TGTGCCAGTAGTATAAATGGTCAGTACGCAGATACGCAGTATTTT. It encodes CASSINGQYADTQYF. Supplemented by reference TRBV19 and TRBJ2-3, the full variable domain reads DGGITQSPKYLFRKEGQNVTLSCEQNLNHDAMYWYRQDPGQGLRLIYYSQIVNDFQKGDIAEGYSVSREKKESFPLTVTSAQKNPTAFYLCASSINGQYADTQYFGPGTRLTVL.